Each of the 32 T cell receptor beta chains below was sequenced from the same sample in a study of OX40 agonist ivuxolimab in advanced cancers. Sequencing used immunoSEQ multiplex PCR; TCRdb keeps in-frame clones, though not all of them. The sample includes roughly 59,000 clones, about 81% of them seen just once. The source material was CD4+ or CD8+ T cells sorted from blood, sampled in a trial of the OX40 agonist ivuxolimab. These receptors originate from an adult with an advanced solid tumor such as melanoma, head and neck, liver or kidney cancer.

This rearrangement joins TRBV4-1 to TRBJ2-1, with 9 bases that match TRBD1. The CDR3 is made up of 15 amino acids. The germline gives CDR1 MGHRA, CDR2 YSYEKL. J was trimmed by 8 bases and V by 5 bases; bases with no gene match: 10. The CDR3 region is CASSLPGQGRYEQFF. The DNA for the CDR3 is TGCGCCAGCAGCTTACCGGGACAGGGTAGGTATGAGCAGTTCTTC.

This chain links TRBV4-1 with TRBJ2-7; D is undetermined. Per germline, CDR1 MGHRA and CDR2 YSYEKL. The CDR3 length is 16 residues. With 2 bases removed from V and 5 bases from J, the gap between germline ends came to 19 bases. The CDR3 sequence: CASSQINLGFADEQYF. CDR3 DNA: TGCGCCAGCAGCCAAATTAATCTGGGGTTTGCGGACGAGCAGTACTTC.

This clone was seen once. The chain's CDR3 is CASSPGGPTNEKLFF. DNA of the CDR3: TGTGCCAGCAGCCCCGGGGGCCCAACTAATGAAAAACTGTTTTTT. This rearrangement joins TRBV28 to TRBJ1-4, with D possibly TRBD1 on 6 matching bases. Trimming removed 6 bases at V and 0 bases at J, with 11 bases between. The CDR3 extends over 15 amino acids. Germline values: CDR1 MDHEN, CDR2 SYDVKM.

This clone was picked up a small number of times. The chain has TRBV9 and TRBJ1-2; 8 nucleotides match TRBD1. Germline CDR1 and CDR2: SGDLS and YYNGEE. CDR3 length equals 17 residues. J lost 5 bases, V lost 2 bases, and 14 bases had no gene match. CDR3 region: CASSVGSGGGSSYGYTF. For the CDR3, the DNA is TGTGCCAGCAGCGTTGGGTCAGGGGGCGGGAGTTCATATGGCTACACCTTC.

The genes are TRBV28 and TRBJ2-5; 9 bases match TRBD2. The CDR3 is 15 amino acids. The junction had 8 bases not matched to a gene; V was cut back by 5 bases and J by 4 bases. The germline V gene encodes CDR1 MDHEN and CDR2 SYDVKM. The CDR3 DNA reads TGTGCCAGCAGTCCTTCAGCGGGGGGCTCAGAGACCCAGTACTTC. This gives the protein CASSPSAGGSETQYF.

The chain recombines TRBV5-4 with TRBJ2-5; a possible D gene is TRBD1 (6 bases). The CDR3 contains 13 residues. Trimming took off 4 bases at V and 3 bases at J, with 10 bases between the two ends. The V gene's germline CDR1 is SGHNT and CDR2 YYREEE (reference sequence). Written as DNA, the CDR3 is TGTGCCAGCAGCCACAACAGGGAAGAGACCCAGTACTTC. Protein product: CASSHNREETQYF. Full variable domain (rest looked up from reference TRBV5-4 and TRBJ2-5): ETGVTQSPTHLIKTRGQQVTLRCSSQSGHNTVSWYQQALGQGPQFIFQYYREEENGRGNFPPRFSGLQFPNYSSELNVNALELDDSALYLCASSHNREETQYFGPGTRLLVL.

DNA for the CDR3: TGTGCCAGCAGTCCCCGGGAGTACGGCTACACCTTC. Amino acid sequence: CASSPREYGYTF. This chain connects TRBV28 to TRBJ1-2; D is undetermined. CDR1 and CDR2 (germline): MDHEN, SYDVKM. V was clipped by 5 bases and J by 8 bases, with 12 bases between them. The CDR3 totals 12 residues.

This clone was counted once. J is TRBJ2-3 and V is TRBV5-4, with 7 bases fitting TRBD2. Losses at the gene ends were 4 bases for V and 1 base for J; bases not matched to a gene: 9. Germline CDR1 and CDR2: SGHNT and YYREEE (reference sequence). The CDR3 is made up of 16 amino acids. The CDR3 is CASSTRTSAGTDTQYF. CDR3 nucleotide sequence: TGTGCCAGCAGCACGAGAACTAGCGCCGGCACAGATACGCAGTATTTT.

The rearrangement uses TRBV5-6 and TRBJ2-7; D is unclear. Germline CDR1 reads SGHDT; CDR2 reads YYEEEE. This CDR3 contains 15 residues. V was trimmed by 1 base and J by 0 bases, leaving 11 bases between them. DNA for the CDR3: TGTGCCAGCAGCTTGATGGGAATTTACTCCTACGAGCAGTACTTC. Protein: CASSLMGIYSYEQYF.

The V and J genes are TRBV29-1 and TRBJ1-1; D gene uncertain. Trimming took off 7 bases at V and 4 bases at J, with 19 bases between the two ends. This CDR3 contains 14 residues. Germline V lookup: CDR1 SQVTM, CDR2 ANQGSEA. This CDR3 is CSGTDRSLITEAFF. CDR3 nucleotides: TGCAGCGGTACGGACCGATCCTTAATCACTGAAGCTTTCTTT.

This clone has just one count. The CDR3 nucleotides read TGTGCCAGCTCACCGAGGAGGGATCCGGTCACCGGGGAGCTGTTTTTT. Protein: CASSPRRDPVTGELFF. This chain joins TRBV18 and TRBJ2-2, with D maybe TRBD2 (6 bases). In germline, CDR1 is KGHSH, CDR2 LQKENI. The CDR3 is 16 amino acids. Trimming left V 3 bases short and J 4 bases short, with 15 bases between.

The chain links TRBV6-6 to TRBJ2-2, with D uncertain. V was clipped by 7 bases and J by 2 bases, with 11 bases between them. This CDR3 has 14 residues. CDR1 is MNHNY, CDR2 SVGAGI, per germline (reference sequence). The CDR3 loop reads CASIPQRNTGELFF. The DNA of the CDR3 is TGTGCCAGCATCCCCCAGCGAAACACCGGGGAGCTGTTTTTT.

This rearrangement joins TRBV2 to TRBJ2-1, with D uncertain. V was pared by 8 bases and J by 13 bases, with 18 bases between. Germline V gene lookup returns CDR1 SNHLY and CDR2 FYNNEI. The CDR3 length is 12 residues. CDR3 sequence reads: CASRPEARVQFF. As DNA, the CDR3 is TGTGCCAGCCGCCCGGAAGCCCGGGTCCAGTTCTTC.

The sample holds a few counts of this clone. The chain is built from TRBV6-5 and TRBJ1-1; TRBD1 is a possible D gene (6 bases). Germline-derived CDR1 and CDR2 are MNHEY and SVGAGI. V was trimmed by 9 bases and J by 1 base, leaving 9 bases between them. This CDR3 contains 12 residues. In nucleotides, the CDR3 is TGTGCCAGGACGGGACAGAACACTGAAGCTTTCTTT. Amino acid sequence: CARTGQNTEAFF.

V gene TRBV5-1 combines with J gene TRBJ2-3; the match to TRBD2 covers 14 bases. CDR3 length equals 19 residues. Germline V gene sequence: CDR1 SGHRS, CDR2 YFSETQ. V shed 4 bases, J shed 2 bases, and the junction held 12 bases outside the gene matches. The CDR3 reads CASSLGLAGGKWVTDTQYF. CDR3 sequence (DNA): TGCGCCAGCAGCCTAGGACTAGCGGGGGGTAAGTGGGTCACAGATACGCAGTATTTT.

The chain links TRBV6-1 to TRBJ1-2, with D unclear. The ends were cut back, 1 base at V and 7 bases at J, with 10 bases in the middle. Germline CDR1 is MNHNS and CDR2 is SASEGT. The CDR3 sequence is 13 residues long. The CDR3 DNA follows: TGTGCCAGCAGTGAAGATGGGTTCGGTGGCTACACCTTC. Protein product: CASSEDGFGGYTF.

This rearrangement joins TRBV6-5 to TRBJ1-2, with a tentative D call TRBD1 (6 bases). CDR3 length: 13 amino acids. CDR1 is MNHEY and CDR2 is SVGAGI in the germline V gene. Trimming pared 3 bases from V and 3 bases from J, leaving 8 bases between. CDR3 region: CASSYDRHYGYTF. The CDR3 DNA reads as TGTGCCAGCAGTTATGACAGGCACTATGGCTACACCTTC.

This clone showed up just a few times. The rearrangement links TRBV10-1 to TRBJ2-7, with D possibly being TRBD2 (6 bases). The CDR3 runs to 14 residues. Germline CDR1 reads WNHNN; CDR2 reads SYGVQD (reference sequence). Trimming removed 4 bases at V and 7 bases at J, with 17 bases between. CDR3 sequence: CASSGSAEGWEQYF. The CDR3 region has the DNA TGCGCCAGCAGTGGATCTGCGGAGGGCTGGGAGCAGTACTTC.

V gene TRBV6-1 combines with J gene TRBJ2-1; TRBD2 matches 9 bases. The trim removed 7 bases at V and 8 bases at J, leaving 9 bases unmatched. This CDR3 comprises 14 residues. Germline V gene data show CDR1 as MNHNS and CDR2 as SASEGT. Written as DNA, the CDR3 is TGTGCCAGCACTTCGGGGACTAGCTTCGATGAGCAGTTCTTC. It specifies CASTSGTSFDEQFF.

The V and J genes are TRBV29-1 and TRBJ2-1; D unclear. Trimming took off 4 bases at V and 1 base at J, with 14 bases between the two ends. This CDR3 is built from 15 residues. Germline-derived CDR1 and CDR2 are SQVTM and ANQGSEA. This CDR3 is CSVVRWAQSYNEQFF. The DNA for the CDR3 is TGCAGCGTTGTTAGGTGGGCCCAATCCTACAATGAGCAGTTCTTC.

This clone has a count of ten or more. The chain combines TRBV5-1 with TRBJ2-5; D remains ambiguous. The CDR3 loop spans 11 amino acids. V was trimmed by 5 bases and J by 2 bases, leaving 4 bases between them. Germline V CDR1 and CDR2: SGHRS, YFSETQ. CDR3 in amino acids: CASRVQETQYF. The CDR3 DNA follows: TGCGCCAGCAGGGTTCAAGAGACCCAGTACTTC.

The gene calls are TRBV6-1 and TRBJ1-5, with a weak D call TRBD1 (6 bases). This CDR3 spans 14 amino acids. Germline V gene sequence: CDR1 MNHNS, CDR2 SASEGT. V was pared by 8 bases and J by 3 bases, with 14 bases between. The chain's CDR3 is CASHKGGANQPQHF. The CDR3 DNA reads as TGTGCCAGCCATAAGGGGGGGGCCAATCAGCCCCAGCATTTT.

The CDR3 region is CASSWVQQPQHF. The CDR3 nucleotides read TGTGCCAGCAGTTGGGTCCAACAGCCCCAGCATTTT. The chain links TRBV28 to TRBJ1-5; no clear D gene. Germline-derived CDR1 and CDR2 are MDHEN and SYDVKM. This CDR3 is 12 amino acids long. The ends were cut back, 4 bases at V and 7 bases at J, with 8 bases in the middle.

This clone has a handful of counts. The chain has TRBV18 and TRBJ2-4, with 9 bases fitting TRBD2. CDR1 is KGHSH and CDR2 is LQKENI in the germline V gene. The CDR3 runs to 14 residues. Losses at the gene ends were 0 bases for V and 9 bases for J; bases not matched to a gene: 3. The CDR3 region is CASSPPSGGGIQYF. DNA of the CDR3: TGTGCCAGCTCACCACCTAGCGGGGGTGGCATTCAGTACTTC.

The rearrangement joins TRBV27 to TRBJ2-7, with TRBD2 matching 9 bases. The germline CDR1 and CDR2 sequences are MNHEY and SMNVEV (reference sequence). V lost 0 bases, J lost 0 bases, and 6 bases stayed unmatched. This CDR3 region has 17 residues. The CDR3 protein is CASSLSTPGLASYEQYF. Here the CDR3 DNA reads TGTGCCAGCAGTTTATCAACCCCGGGACTAGCCTCCTACGAGCAGTACTTC.

This clone was recorded once. The chain carries TRBV19 and TRBJ1-2, with D possibly being TRBD1 (5 bases). The CDR3 is made up of 13 amino acids. Trimming removed 6 bases at V and 6 bases at J, with 14 bases between. Germline V lookup: CDR1 LNHDA, CDR2 SQIVND (reference sequence). The CDR3 DNA is TGTGCCAGTAGAAGGCGGGGGTCTGATGGCTACACCTTC. This codes for CASRRRGSDGYTF.

The chain has TRBV4-3 and TRBJ2-7; no reliable D call. Trimming took off 0 bases at V and 2 bases at J, with 11 bases between the two ends. The CDR3 length is 15 residues. CDR1 and CDR2 (germline): LGHNA, YSLEER. Written as DNA, the CDR3 is TGCGCCAGCAGCCAAGACTGGGTCGGAACCTACGAGCAGTACTTC. It is translated as CASSQDWVGTYEQYF.

The chain employs TRBV5-6 and TRBJ1-1; the D is unclear. This CDR3 has 15 residues. CDR1 and CDR2 from the germline V gene are SGHDT and YYEEEE. V gave up 4 bases and J gave up 2 bases, with 15 bases separating them. CDR3 nucleotides: TGTGCCAGCAGCCCTACAGTAACAGTTAACACTGAAGCTTTCTTT. Translated: CASSPTVTVNTEAFF.

The chain joins TRBV9 to TRBJ2-7; 7 bases line up with TRBD1. Per germline, CDR1 SGDLS and CDR2 YYNGEE. The ends lost 3 bases at V and 4 bases at J; junction bases unmatched: 7. The CDR3 covers 14 residues. In DNA, the CDR3 is TGTGCCAGCAGCGAACAGGGGCTGGGATACGAGCAGTACTTC. Translating gives CASSEQGLGYEQYF.

The chain has TRBV6-1 and TRBJ2-5; D not resolved. CDR3 length equals 15 residues. V shed 0 bases and J shed 5 bases, with 13 bases lying between them. Germline assignment: CDR1 MNHNS and CDR2 SASEGT. In DNA form, the CDR3 reads TGTGCCAGCAGTGAAGCTGTTAGGGTCGGTGAGACCCAGTACTTC. Its translation: CASSEAVRVGETQYF.

This rearrangement joins TRBV30 to TRBJ2-2; D unclear. CDR1 and CDR2 (germline): GTSNPN, SVGIG (reference sequence). Trimming took off 3 bases at V and 1 base at J, with 9 bases between the two ends. This CDR3 is 14 amino acids long. CDR3 residues: CAWRAGWNTGELFF. The CDR3 bases are TGTGCCTGGAGGGCAGGCTGGAACACCGGGGAGCTGTTTTTT.

V gene TRBV9 combines with J gene TRBJ1-2, with D tentatively TRBD1 (5 bases). Germline V gives CDR1 SGDLS, CDR2 YYNGEE. The CDR3 loop spans 15 amino acids. The germline V and J ends were trimmed by 4 bases and 4 bases, with 17 bases remaining between them. CDR3 region: CASSLDRKLFYGYTF. The CDR3 coding sequence is TGTGCCAGCAGCTTAGACAGAAAACTCTTCTATGGCTACACCTTC.